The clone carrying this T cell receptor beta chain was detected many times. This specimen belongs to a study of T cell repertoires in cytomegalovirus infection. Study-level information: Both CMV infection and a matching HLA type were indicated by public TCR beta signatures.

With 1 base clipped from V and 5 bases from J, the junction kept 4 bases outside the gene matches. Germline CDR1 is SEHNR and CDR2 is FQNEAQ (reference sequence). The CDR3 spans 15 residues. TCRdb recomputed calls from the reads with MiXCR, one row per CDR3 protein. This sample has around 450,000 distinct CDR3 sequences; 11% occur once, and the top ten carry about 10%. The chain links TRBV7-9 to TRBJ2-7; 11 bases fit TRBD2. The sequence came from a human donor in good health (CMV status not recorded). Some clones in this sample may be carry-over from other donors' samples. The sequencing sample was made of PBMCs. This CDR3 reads CASSLVGLAGHEQYF. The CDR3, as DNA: TGTGCCAGCAGCTTAGTCGGACTAGCGGGCCACGAGCAGTACTTC.